This T cell receptor (beta chain) was sequenced in a study of cytotoxic CD8 clonotypes in ibrutinib-treated CLL. Clones were sequenced by immunoSEQ multiplex PCR, and TCRdb holds only the in-frame ones, with some missing. The sample carries some 150,000 clones, around 81% recorded once. V lost 3 bases and J 7 bases, leaving 12 bases between the germline ends. This CDR3 comprises 14 residues. Germline CDR1 reads MNHEY; CDR2 reads SMNVEV (reference sequence). The chain is built from TRBV27 and TRBJ1-4; no firm D call. The receptor comes from a human donor with chronic lymphocytic leukemia. The sample in question was PBMCs, obtained after 36 months of ibrutinib treatment. DNA for the CDR3: TGTGCCAGCAGTTTGGGGAAGGGCGGTGAAAAACTGTTTTTT. Protein: CASSLGKGGEKLFF. Full variable domain (rest looked up from reference TRBV27 and TRBJ1-4): EAQVTQNPRYLITVTGKKLTVTCSQNMNHEYMSWYRQDPGLGLRQIYYSMNVEVTDKGDVPEGYKVSRKEKRNFPLILESPSPNQTSLYFCASSLGKGGEKLFFGSGTQLSVL.